This TCR beta chain was retrieved from a study of cytomegalovirus exposure and HLA in healthy donors. With 60 Vbeta and 13 Jbeta primers, the PCR was carried out. Data came from immunoSEQ multiplex PCR; TCRdb stores just in-frame clones and leaves some out. The data contain fewer than 150,000 clones, 80% of them seen just once; the ten biggest clones take up about 5%. Per the germline V gene, CDR1 is SGHAT and CDR2 is FQNNGV. The CDR3 runs 17 residues. The J segment lost 5 bases and the V segment lost 1 base, leaving 13 bases of the junction unmatched. The chain is built from TRBV11-2 and TRBJ2-5; TRBD2 aligns across 7 bases. Material: PBMCs. The TCR comes from a male donor in good health and CMV-seronegative. CDR3 loop: CASSLVRVVGEGETQYF. The CDR3 DNA is TGTGCCAGCAGCTTAGTACGCGTAGTAGGGGAGGGGGAGACCCAGTACTTC.